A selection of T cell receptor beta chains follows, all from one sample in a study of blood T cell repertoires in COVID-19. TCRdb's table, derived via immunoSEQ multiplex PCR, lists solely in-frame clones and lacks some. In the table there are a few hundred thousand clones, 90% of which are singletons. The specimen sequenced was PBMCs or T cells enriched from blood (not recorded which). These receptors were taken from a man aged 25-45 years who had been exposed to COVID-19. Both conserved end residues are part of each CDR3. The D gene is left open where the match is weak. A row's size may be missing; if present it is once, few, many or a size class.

TGTGCCAGCAGCTCCAGGGGTTCACGGCAGCCCCAGCATTTT CASSSRGSRQPQHF NA NA TRBJ1-5 TRBV5-4
TGCGCCAGCAGCCGATTAAGGTCCAGGTTCACTTTGGATACGCAGTATTTT CASSRLRSRFTLDTQYF NA NA TRBJ2-3 TRBV4-1
TGTGCCAGCAGCTTAGGAGTGGATGGGGCCACGTTCACAGATACGCAGTATTTT CASSLGVDGATFTDTQYF NA NA TRBJ2-3 TRBV7-7
TGCGCCAGCAGCCCGCATCCCACAGACGACTATGGCTACACCTTC CASSPHPTDDYGYTF few NA TRBJ1-2 TRBV4-1
TGTGCCAGTAGTACGAAGGGACTCCGCACAGATACGCAGTATTTT CASSTKGLRTDTQYF NA NA TRBJ2-3 TRBV19
TGTGCCAGCAGCCAAGAATTTTTGTCGGGACAGGACGATGGCTACACCTTC CASSQEFLSGQDDGYTF few TRBD1 TRBJ1-2 TRBV14
TGCGCCAGCAGCCCCGTTGTGGGACAGGCCTCAAACGAGCAGTACTTC CASSPVVGQASNEQYF NA TRBD1 TRBJ2-7 TRBV5-1
TGCGCCAGCAGCCAAGATGGCCGTGTGGGCACCTCACAGTTCTTC CASSQDGRVGTSQFF few NA TRBJ2-1 TRBV4-3
TGTGCCAGCTCACCGGACTATGTCACCGGGGAGCTGTTTTTT CASSPDYVTGELFF NA NA TRBJ2-2 TRBV18
TGTGCCAGCAGTTACCAGGGGCAAGAGACCCAGTACTTC CASSYQGQETQYF NA NA TRBJ2-5 TRBV6-2/TRBV6-3
TGTGCCAGCAGCTTAGGATTTCCGGGACAGGGAGACAATGAGCAGTTCTTC CASSLGFPGQGDNEQFF once TRBD1 TRBJ2-1 TRBV7-3
TGCGCCAGCAGCCCCTCTGACAGATTTCTAGCCAAAAACATTCAGTACTTC CASSPSDRFLAKNIQYF NA NA TRBJ2-4 TRBV5-1
TGCAGTGCTAGTGGGACTAGCGGGGCCAATGAGCAGTTCTTC CSASGTSGANEQFF NA TRBD2 TRBJ2-1 TRBV20-1
TGTGCCAGCAGCGGACCAGCGGGGGGGTCGGGGGAGCTGTTTTTT CASSGPAGGSGELFF NA TRBD2 TRBJ2-2 TRBV7-6
TGTGCCAGCACCGAGATCAGGGAAAATCAGCCCCAGCATTTT CASTEIRENQPQHF NA NA TRBJ1-5 TRBV2
TGTGCCAGACTCCAGGGTGTAAGAGACTCATCCTTC CARLQGVRDSSF NA NA TRBJ1-2 TRBV27
TGCGCCAGCAGCTTGGAACAGGGGTTATACGAGCAGTACTTC CASSLEQGLYEQYF NA TRBD1 TRBJ2-7 TRBV5-1
TGTGCCAGCAGCGTGGAGGGACAGGGCGTCTACGAGCAGTACTTC CASSVEGQGVYEQYF once TRBD1 TRBJ2-7 TRBV5-5
TGTGCAAGTCGCTTAGGTGGACAGGGGTTCCATTCACCCCTCCACTTT CASRLGGQGFHSPLHF NA NA TRBJ1-6 TRBV12-2
TGCGCCAGCAGCCTCAGGACTAGCGGGTCCTACGAGCAGTACTTC CASSLRTSGSYEQYF NA TRBD2 TRBJ2-7 TRBV5-1
TGTGCCAGCAGCTCGGGGACAGGGGCCTCTTCACCCCTCCACTTT CASSSGTGASSPLHF few TRBD1 TRBJ1-6 TRBV9
TGTGCCAGTACCCTCGGGACAGGGCCCCCCATCAAGCAGTTCTTC CASTLGTGPPIKQFF NA TRBD1 TRBJ2-1 TRBV19
TGTGCCAGCAGTCCCACGGGACAGTTCAATCAGCCCCAGCATTTT CASSPTGQFNQPQHF NA TRBD1 TRBJ1-5 TRBV6-5
TGTGCCAGCAGTGAATCCTCGGAGGGTGGCTACACCTTC CASSESSEGGYTF NA NA TRBJ1-2 TRBV2
TGTGCCATCAGCCGGGACAGTGCTAGCACAGATACGCAGTATTTT CAISRDSASTDTQYF NA TRBD1 TRBJ2-3 TRBV10-3
TGCAGTGCTACAGGGGCTGGGGAGCAGTTCTTC CSATGAGEQFF NA NA TRBJ2-1 TRBV20-1
TGTGCCAGCAGTTTCCGGGGAGGCGGTGGCTACACCTTC CASSFRGGGGYTF NA NA TRBJ1-2 TRBV27
TGTGCCAGCAGTGAAATACAGGGGTGGGATCAGCCCCAGCATTTT CASSEIQGWDQPQHF NA TRBD1 TRBJ1-5 TRBV6-1
TGTGCCAGCAGCCAAGGCTTTAGGAGCGGGGGTCTGACCGAGCAGTTCTTC CASSQGFRSGGLTEQFF NA TRBD2 TRBJ2-1 TRBV3-1/TRBV3-2
TGTGCCACCAGCAGAGGAGAATACGAGCAGTACTTC CATSRGEYEQYF NA NA TRBJ2-7 TRBV15
TGTGCCAGTAGTGATAGACCGGGACAGATTTACGAGCAGTACTTC CASSDRPGQIYEQYF few TRBD1 TRBJ2-7 TRBV19
TGTGCCAGCAGCTTACCAGGGGGCGCGTCCTACAATGAGCAGTTCTTC CASSLPGGASYNEQFF NA TRBD1 TRBJ2-1 TRBV7-9
TGTGCCAGCAGCCAAGGCGCGGGACGGACCGGGGAGCTGTTTTTT CASSQGAGRTGELFF NA NA TRBJ2-2 TRBV3-1/TRBV3-2
TGCGCCAGCAGCTTGTCTAGCGGGGGGGCCAAATCAGATACGCAGTATTTT CASSLSSGGAKSDTQYF NA TRBD2 TRBJ2-3 TRBV5-1
TGTGCCAGTAGTAGCATCAGGGGGCGGAGCACTGAAGCTTTCTTT CASSSIRGRSTEAFF NA TRBD1 TRBJ1-1 TRBV19
TGTGCCAGCAGCTTAGATATGGTCAGCACCGGGGAGCTGTTTTTT CASSLDMVSTGELFF NA NA TRBJ2-2 TRBV7-6
TGTGCCAGCAGTTTAGCGAGGAGGACTGAAGCTTTCTTT CASSLARRTEAFF NA NA TRBJ1-1 TRBV12-3/TRBV12-4
TGTGCCAGCAGCTTAGCGCTAGCGGGGGGGACAGATACGCAGTATTTT CASSLALAGGTDTQYF NA TRBD2 TRBJ2-3 TRBV7-9
TGTGCCACCAGCAGGGACAGGGGCAATCAGCCCCAGCATTTT CATSRDRGNQPQHF NA TRBD1 TRBJ1-5 TRBV15
TGTGCCTCCCTAGACGCAGAGGAGGGCAATGAGCAGTTCTTC CASLDAEEGNEQFF once NA TRBJ2-1 TRBV10-3
TGCGCCAGCAGTCTTAACCCCGACAGGGGGCGTAATAATTCACCCCTCCACTTT CASSLNPDRGRNNSPLHF few TRBD1 TRBJ1-6 TRBV23-1
TGTGCCTTCGAATATTCGGGCTCCTACGAGCAGTACTTC CAFEYSGSYEQYF once NA TRBJ2-7 TRBV30
TGTGCCAGCAGTCCGCAGGAGGGGGCGAATTCACCCCTCCACTTT CASSPQEGANSPLHF NA TRBD1 TRBJ1-6 TRBV7-6
TGTGCCAGCAGCCAAGTCGAACAACTAGCGGCCGGGGAGCTGTTTTTT CASSQVEQLAAGELFF NA TRBD2 TRBJ2-2 TRBV3-1/TRBV3-2
TGTGCCAGCAGCCAAGTACCACCGGGATACCCTAGGGGCTACACCTTC CASSQVPPGYPRGYTF NA NA TRBJ1-2 TRBV14
TGTGCCAGCAGTACAGGGCTCCTGACTAATGAAAAACTGTTTTTT CASSTGLLTNEKLFF NA NA TRBJ1-4 TRBV6-5
TGCGCCAGCAGAGCTGGGGGCAGCCCAAATCAGCCCCAGCATTTT CASRAGGSPNQPQHF NA NA TRBJ1-5 TRBV5-1
TGTGCCAGCAGCTCGGGACAGGGAAGGAATGAGCAGTTCTTC CASSSGQGRNEQFF NA TRBD1 TRBJ2-1 TRBV5-4
TGTGCCAGCAGCCGGGGTTCCTACGAGCAGTACTTC CASSRGSYEQYF NA NA TRBJ2-7 TRBV7-2
TGTGCCAGCAGTGACAGGGCCCATAGCAATCAGCCCCAGCATTTT CASSDRAHSNQPQHF NA NA TRBJ1-5 TRBV6-1
TGCGCCAGCAGCCAAACCGGGACAGGGAGTTCACCCCTCCACTTT CASSQTGTGSSPLHF NA TRBD1 TRBJ1-6 TRBV4-1
TGTGCCAGCAGCTTGGACCTAGCGGGGGGAGATACGCAGTATTTT CASSLDLAGGDTQYF NA TRBD2 TRBJ2-3 TRBV5-4
TGTGCCAGCAGCTCGATACAGGGCTACGAGCAGTACTTC CASSSIQGYEQYF few NA TRBJ2-7 TRBV5-4
TGTGCCAGTGGGTCACAAAGGGAGAATCAGCCCCAGCATTTT CASGSQRENQPQHF NA NA TRBJ1-5 TRBV19
TGCGCCAGCAGGCCAGGACACGATTATTATGGCTACACCTTC CASRPGHDYYGYTF NA NA TRBJ1-2 TRBV5-1
TGCGCCAGCAGCAGAGACTTCTCTCGGGGGGGGGAGACCCAGTACTTC CASSRDFSRGGETQYF NA TRBD2 TRBJ2-5 TRBV4-1
TGTGCCAGCAGCTTAGCGCTCGGGGAGACGGGCGGGGAGCTGTTTTTT CASSLALGETGGELFF few NA TRBJ2-2 TRBV7-6
TGTGCCAGCTCACCACAGGGGATAAGTAACGAAAAACTGTTTTTT CASSPQGISNEKLFF NA NA TRBJ1-4 TRBV18